The T cell receptor beta chain described here comes from a study of blood T cell repertoires in COVID-19. The ends lost 2 bases at V and 1 base at J; junction bases unmatched: 12. The CDR3 extends over 19 amino acids. Germline assignment: CDR1 KGHSH and CDR2 LQKENI. Data came from immunoSEQ multiplex PCR; TCRdb stores just in-frame clones and leaves some out. This sample has about 320,000 clones, with around 90% found just once. Recruitment covered about 25 US areas and drew participants whose ages spanned 18 to 89 years. This receptor was identified in a man aged 60 to 69 who had recovered from COVID-19. This rearrangement joins TRBV18 to TRBJ1-4; 8 nucleotides line up with TRBD1. Input material: PBMCs or T cells enriched from blood (not recorded which). CDR3 in DNA: TGTGCCAGCTCACCAAGTTCTACTCCCGGACAGGGAACTAATGAAAAACTGTTTTTT. The encoded protein is CASSPSSTPGQGTNEKLFF.